This entry lists 21 T cell receptor beta chains sequenced from one sample in a study of CD8 T cells in ankylosing spondylitis. One entry per CDR3 protein results from TCRdb running MiXCR on the 5' RACE reads. Of nearly 350,000 distinct CDR3 sequences listed, approximately 14% are singletons. Sequencing was done on a sample of blood, either unsorted or a sorted T cell fraction (not recorded which). The source is a male donor with ankylosing spondylitis or in good health (not recorded which).

The V gene is TRBV3-1, the J gene TRBJ2-1; D possibly corresponds to TRBD2 (6 bases). The germline V gene has CDR1 LGHDT and CDR2 YNNKEL (reference sequence). The CDR3 totals 14 residues. Trimming took 0 bases from V and 8 from J, leaving 11 bases between them. The CDR3 loop is CASSQDWRGDEQFF. The CDR3 DNA reads as TGTGCCAGCAGCCAAGATTGGAGGGGTGATGAGCAGTTCTTC.

V is TRBV6-2 or TRBV6-3 and J is TRBJ2-3; D remains unclear. This CDR3 is built from 15 residues. Germline V gives CDR1 MNHEY, CDR2 SVGEGT. V lost 6 bases, J lost 1 base, and 14 bases lay in between. The CDR3 region is CASRAIGPRTDTQYF. The CDR3 bases are TGTGCCAGCAGGGCCATCGGGCCGCGCACAGATACGCAGTATTTT.

This clonotype was detected ten times or more. At one of its ends the junction is not consistent with the germline gene, which may arise from a read error. V is TRBV12-3 or TRBV12-4 and J is TRBJ2-2; D unresolved. The CDR3 contains 12 residues. The CDR3 sequence: CASSLGVGELFF. The DNA of the CDR3 is TGTGCCAGCAGCTTAGGTGTCGGGGAGCTGTTTTTT.

The genes are TRBV12-3 or TRBV12-4 and TRBJ1-1; TRBD1 matches 8 bases. The CDR3 consists of 14 residues. V shed 7 bases, J shed 3 bases, and the junction held 7 bases outside the gene matches. The CDR3 DNA reads TGTGCCAGCACCCCTGGGACAGGATACACTGAAGCTTTCTTT. Its protein product is CASTPGTGYTEAFF.

The J gene is TRBJ2-7, the V gene TRBV5-1; D is possibly TRBD1 (6 bases). The CDR3 contains 13 residues. V dropped 7 bases and J dropped 1 base, with 12 bases sitting between them. From germline, CDR1 is SGHRS and CDR2 YFSETQ. CDR3 loop: CASSNRASYEQYF. CDR3 sequence (DNA): TGCGCCAGCTCGAACAGGGCGTCCTACGAGCAGTACTTC.

There are a few counts of this clonotype. The chain has TRBV11-3 and TRBJ2-1; D might be TRBD2 (7 bases). The CDR3 has 16 residues. The germline V gene encodes CDR1 SGHNT and CDR2 YENEEA. Trimming took 1 base from V and 0 from J, leaving 10 bases between them. The CDR3 reads CASSLGGGVSYNEQFF. In DNA, the CDR3 is TGTGCCAGCAGCTTAGGGGGGGGCGTCTCCTACAATGAGCAGTTCTTC.

V gene TRBV12-3 or TRBV12-4 combines with J gene TRBJ1-2, with D possibly being TRBD1 (6 bases). The germline V and J ends were trimmed by 4 bases and 4 bases, with 16 bases remaining between them. The CDR3 extends over 15 amino acids. The CDR3: CASSSLLGGAYGYTF. In DNA, the CDR3 is TGTGCCAGCAGTTCCCTTCTGGGGGGCGCCTATGGCTACACCTTC.

This chain links TRBV11-2 with TRBJ2-5; 7 nucleotides match TRBD2. The CDR3 runs 15 residues. V trimming: 1 base; J trimming: 1 base; junction bases outside the gene matches: 3. Germline values: CDR1 SGHAT, CDR2 FQNNGV. The CDR3 here is CASSLGSGVQETQYF. DNA of the CDR3: TGTGCCAGCAGCTTAGGAAGCGGGGTCCAAGAGACCCAGTACTTC.

This clonotype was seen more than once but under ten times. The V gene is TRBV29-1, the J gene TRBJ2-7; TRBD1 matches at 7 bases. The CDR3 sequence is 14 residues long. V was pared by 5 bases and J by 2 bases, with 9 bases of the junction left unmatched. CDR1 and CDR2 from the germline V gene are SQVTM and ANQGSEA. The CDR3 sequence: CSVRTGQGTYEQYF. CDR3 nucleotides: TGCAGCGTTAGGACAGGTCAAGGGACCTACGAGCAGTACTTC.

The chain couples TRBV4-1 to TRBJ2-3; possible D gene TRBD2, 6 bases. The CDR3 is made up of 15 amino acids. Germline CDR1 MGHRA, CDR2 YSYEKL. The V gene lost 2 bases and the J gene lost 1 base, with 10 bases spanning the gap. DNA of the CDR3: TGCGCCAGCAGCCAATCCGGGACTGGCACAGATACGCAGTATTTT. It encodes CASSQSGTGTDTQYF.

The chain links TRBV5-6 to TRBJ1-6, with 11 bases identical to TRBD1. V lost 4 bases and J lost 10; bases outside the gene matches: 7. This CDR3 has 15 amino acids. Germline V CDR1 and CDR2: SGHDT, YYEEEE. CDR3 nucleotide sequence: TGTGCCAGCAGCACCTCGGACAGGGGGCAATCACCCCTCCACTTT. Translation gives CASSTSDRGQSPLHF.

The chain links TRBV25-1 to TRBJ2-7; 8 bases match TRBD1. Trimming removed 3 bases from V and 3 bases from J; junction bases left unmatched: 7. This CDR3 contains 15 residues. Germline CDR1 is MGHDK and CDR2 is SYGVNS. The CDR3 DNA is TGTGCCAGCAGTGATCCTGGACAGGGAAGCTACGAGCAGTACTTC. Protein sequence: CASSDPGQGSYEQYF.

This clonotype appeared a few times. The J gene is TRBJ1-1, the V gene TRBV7-6; D is perhaps TRBD1 (6 bases). V was trimmed by 11 bases and J by 3 bases, leaving 13 bases between them. Germline V CDR1 and CDR2: SGHVS, FNYEAQ. The CDR3 extends over 12 amino acids. DNA for the CDR3: TGTGCCGGAGGGGGGGGGCACACTGAAGCTTTCTTT. This sequence encodes CAGGGGHTEAFF.

The chain has TRBV10-3 and TRBJ2-7; a possible D gene is TRBD1 (5 bases). CDR1 and CDR2 from the germline V gene are ENHRY and SYGVKD. The ends were cut back, 4 bases at V and 0 bases at J, with 16 bases in the middle. The length of the CDR3 is 16 residues. CDR3 residues: CAISVPGRASSYEQYF. CDR3 sequence (DNA): TGTGCCATCAGTGTCCCGGGCAGGGCTTCCTCCTACGAGCAGTACTTC.

The gene calls are TRBV7-2 and TRBJ1-1, with 10 bases fitting TRBD1. V trimming: 9 bases; J trimming: 5 bases; junction bases outside the gene matches: 12. CDR3 length equals 15 residues. Germline V gives CDR1 SGHTA, CDR2 FQGNSA. The CDR3 bases are TGTGCCAGTACGCCCGATCGGACAGGGGGGACTGAAGCTTTCTTT. Protein product: CASTPDRTGGTEAFF.

Only a few counts were recorded for this clonotype. This chain joins TRBV7-9 and TRBJ1-5; D is ambiguous. The V end lost 1 base, the J end lost 4 bases, and 11 bases lay between the germline ends. CDR1 SEHNR and CDR2 FQNEAQ come from the germline V gene (reference sequence). This CDR3 region has 15 residues. The CDR3 bases are TGTGCCAGCAGCTTAGATCACCCGGGGAATCAGCCCCAGCATTTT. It yields the protein CASSLDHPGNQPQHF.

The rearrangement links TRBV18 to TRBJ2-3; tentative D call: TRBD2 (5 bases). With 6 bases removed from V and 0 bases from J, the gap between germline ends came to 13 bases. Germline V gene sequence: CDR1 KGHSH, CDR2 LQKENI. The CDR3 length is 15 residues. The CDR3 loop reads CASSPGRTSTDTQYF. The CDR3 DNA sequence: TGTGCCAGCTCCCCGGGAAGAACTAGCACAGATACGCAGTATTTT. Drawing the rest from reference TRBV18 and TRBJ2-3, the complete variable domain is NAGVMQNPRHLVRRRGQEARLRCSPMKGHSHVYWYRQLPEEGLKFMVYLQKENIIDESGMPKERFSAEFPKEGPSILRIQQVVRGDSAAYFCASSPGRTSTDTQYFGPGTRLTVL.

The sample holds a few counts of this clonotype. The V gene is TRBV9, the J gene TRBJ2-7; possible D gene TRBD1, 6 bases. CDR3 length: 13 amino acids. V lost 0 bases and J 6 bases, leaving 10 bases between the germline ends. Germline values: CDR1 SGDLS, CDR2 YYNGEE. CDR3 coding DNA: TGTGCCAGCAGCGTAGCTTCAGGGGTCGAGCAGTACTTC. Its protein product is CASSVASGVEQYF.

The J gene is TRBJ2-5, the V gene TRBV5-1, with D possibly TRBD1 on 6 matching bases. CDR3 length: 14 residues. Trimming stripped 5 bases from V and 5 bases from J, with 16 bases between. Looked up from germline, CDR1 is SGHRS and CDR2 is YFSETQ. The CDR3 DNA reads TGCGCCAGCAGACCCGCTGGGACATCGGAGACCCAGTACTTC. Its translation is CASRPAGTSETQYF.

This clonotype was counted between two and nine times. The genes are TRBV7-8 and TRBJ2-7; 7 nucleotides match TRBD1. The germline gives CDR1 SGHVS, CDR2 FQNEAQ. This CDR3 has 13 amino acids. Trimming at V came to 1 base and at J to 9 bases, leaving 6 bases not matched to a gene. The CDR3, as DNA: TGTGCCAGCAGCTTAGGGCAGGGGGAAAGGCAGTACTTC. The encoded protein is CASSLGQGERQYF.

The genes are TRBV5-1 and TRBJ2-7; D possibly corresponds to TRBD2 (6 bases). Trimming took 4 bases from V and 9 from J, leaving 17 bases between them. CDR1 is SGHRS and CDR2 is YFSETQ in the germline V gene. The CDR3 consists of 13 residues. CDR3 residues: CASSPGDQIGQYF. CDR3 in DNA: TGCGCCAGCAGCCCGGGGGACCAAATCGGGCAGTACTTC.